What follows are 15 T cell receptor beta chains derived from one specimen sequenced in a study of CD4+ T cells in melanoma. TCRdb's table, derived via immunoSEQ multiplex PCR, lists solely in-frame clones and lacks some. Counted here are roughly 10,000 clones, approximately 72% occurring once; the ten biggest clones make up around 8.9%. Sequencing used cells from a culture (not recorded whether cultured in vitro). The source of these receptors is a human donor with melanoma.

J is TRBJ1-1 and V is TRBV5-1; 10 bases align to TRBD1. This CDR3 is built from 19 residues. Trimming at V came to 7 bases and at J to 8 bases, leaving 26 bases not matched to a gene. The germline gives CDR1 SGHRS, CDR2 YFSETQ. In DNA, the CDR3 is TGCGCCAGCCGGGAAAGACAGGGGGCGAGCGTTCCACATGGTGGGGAAGCTTTCTTT. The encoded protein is CASRERQGASVPHGGEAFF.

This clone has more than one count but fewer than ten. In DNA form, the CDR3 reads TGCGCCAGCAGCTTTCTAGCGGGGGGGCGTGTGACCGGGGAGCTGTTTTTT. This translates into CASSFLAGGRVTGELFF. The V gene is TRBV5-1, the J gene TRBJ2-2, with 12 bases that match TRBD2. The CDR3 has 17 amino acids. Germline values: CDR1 SGHRS, CDR2 YFSETQ. The junction had 7 bases not matched to a gene; V was cut back by 2 bases and J by 5 bases.

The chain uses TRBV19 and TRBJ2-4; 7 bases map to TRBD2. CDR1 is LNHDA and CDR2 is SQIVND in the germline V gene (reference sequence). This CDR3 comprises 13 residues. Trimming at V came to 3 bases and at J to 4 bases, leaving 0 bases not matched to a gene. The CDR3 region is CASSIGGKNIQYF. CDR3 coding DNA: TGTGCCAGTAGTATCGGGGGGAAAAACATTCAGTACTTC.

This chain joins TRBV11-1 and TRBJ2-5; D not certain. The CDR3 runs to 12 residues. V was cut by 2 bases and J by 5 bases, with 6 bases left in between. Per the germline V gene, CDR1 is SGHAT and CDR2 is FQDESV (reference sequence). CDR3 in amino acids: CASSLQGETQYF. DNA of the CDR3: TGTGCCAGCAGCTTACAAGGGGAGACCCAGTACTTC.

The CDR3 region has the DNA TGTGCCAGCAGCTTACGGGCCTCGGGGGGGGCCGGGGAGCTGTTTTTT. Translation gives CASSLRASGGAGELFF. The chain carries TRBV7-8 and TRBJ2-2; 8 bases are a match to TRBD2. V dropped 2 bases and J dropped 6; count of bases not matched to a gene: 8. Germline V gives CDR1 SGHVS, CDR2 FQNEAQ. This CDR3 region has 16 residues.

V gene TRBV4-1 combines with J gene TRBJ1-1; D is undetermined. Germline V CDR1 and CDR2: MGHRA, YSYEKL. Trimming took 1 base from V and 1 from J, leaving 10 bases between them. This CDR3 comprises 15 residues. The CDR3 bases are TGCGCCAGCAGCCAAGCACGCCCAACGAACACTGAAGCTTTCTTT. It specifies CASSQARPTNTEAFF.

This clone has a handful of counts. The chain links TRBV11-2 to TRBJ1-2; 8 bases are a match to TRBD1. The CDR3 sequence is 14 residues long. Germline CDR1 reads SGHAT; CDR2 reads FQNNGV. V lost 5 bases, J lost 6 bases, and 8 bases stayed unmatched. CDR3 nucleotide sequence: TGTGCCAGCAGCCCTCTTGCAGGGGGCGATGGCTACACCTTC. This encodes CASSPLAGGDGYTF.

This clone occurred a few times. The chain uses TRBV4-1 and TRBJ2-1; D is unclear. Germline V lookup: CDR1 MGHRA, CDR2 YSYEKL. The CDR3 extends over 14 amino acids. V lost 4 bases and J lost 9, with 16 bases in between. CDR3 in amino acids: CASSPLNSGPEQFF. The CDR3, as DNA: TGCGCCAGCAGCCCCCTTAATTCCGGGCCTGAGCAGTTCTTC.

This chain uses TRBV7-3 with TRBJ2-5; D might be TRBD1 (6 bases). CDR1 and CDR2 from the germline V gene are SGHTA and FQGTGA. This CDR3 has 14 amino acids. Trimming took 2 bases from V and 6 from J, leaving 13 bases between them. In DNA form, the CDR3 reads TGTGCCAGCAGCTTACGGTTGGGGGCCAAGACCCAGTACTTC. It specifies CASSLRLGAKTQYF.

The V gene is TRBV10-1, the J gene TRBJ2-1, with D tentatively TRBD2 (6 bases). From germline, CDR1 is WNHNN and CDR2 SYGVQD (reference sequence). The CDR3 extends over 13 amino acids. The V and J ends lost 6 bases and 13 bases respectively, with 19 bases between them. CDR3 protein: CASRVNAGFPQFF. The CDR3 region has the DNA TGCGCCAGCAGGGTTAACGCGGGGTTTCCCCAGTTCTTC.

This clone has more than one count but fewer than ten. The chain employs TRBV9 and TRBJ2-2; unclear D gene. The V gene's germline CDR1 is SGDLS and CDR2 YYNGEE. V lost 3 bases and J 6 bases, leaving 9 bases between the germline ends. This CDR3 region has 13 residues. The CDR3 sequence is CASSGSAAGELFF. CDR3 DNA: TGTGCCAGCAGCGGATCGGCGGCCGGGGAGCTGTTTTTT.

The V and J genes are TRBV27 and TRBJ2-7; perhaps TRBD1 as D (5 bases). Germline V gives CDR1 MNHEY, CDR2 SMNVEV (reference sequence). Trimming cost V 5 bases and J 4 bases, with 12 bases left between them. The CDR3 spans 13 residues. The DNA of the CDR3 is TGTGCCAGCAGTAGGGCAGGGCAATACGAGCAGTACTTC. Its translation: CASSRAGQYEQYF.

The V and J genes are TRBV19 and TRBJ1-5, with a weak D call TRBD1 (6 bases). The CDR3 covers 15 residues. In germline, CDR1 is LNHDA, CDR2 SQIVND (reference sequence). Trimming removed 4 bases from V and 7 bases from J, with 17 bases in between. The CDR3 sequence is CASSTYRVTGQPQHF. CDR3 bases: TGTGCCAGTAGTACGTACAGGGTAACGGGGCAGCCCCAGCATTTT.

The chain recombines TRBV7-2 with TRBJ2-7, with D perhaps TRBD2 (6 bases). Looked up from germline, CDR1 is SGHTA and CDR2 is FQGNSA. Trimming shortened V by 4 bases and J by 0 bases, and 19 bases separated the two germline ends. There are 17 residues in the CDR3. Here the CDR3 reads CASSSGDGRLSSYEQYF. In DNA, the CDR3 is TGTGCCAGCAGCTCTGGAGATGGGAGGCTAAGCTCCTACGAGCAGTACTTC.

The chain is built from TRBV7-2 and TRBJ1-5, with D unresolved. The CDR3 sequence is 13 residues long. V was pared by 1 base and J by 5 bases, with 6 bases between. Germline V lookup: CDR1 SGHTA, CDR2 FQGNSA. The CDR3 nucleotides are TGTGCCAGCAGCTTAGAACGAGATCAGCCCCAGCATTTT. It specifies CASSLERDQPQHF.